The 17 T cell receptor beta chains presented below share a single source sample, sequenced in a study of cytomegalovirus exposure and HLA in healthy donors. Amplification used 60 Vbeta primers and 13 Jbeta primers. Here immunoSEQ multiplex PCR was the method, and the copy in TCRdb shows in-frame clones only, minus some. Among 150,000 to 200,000 clones listed, about 75% were seen once. Source material: PBMCs. These receptors were collected from a man aged 40-49 years in good health and CMV-seropositive.

V and J are TRBV5-1 and TRBJ1-1; D not certain. Germline V gives CDR1 SGHRS, CDR2 YFSETQ. This CDR3 has 14 amino acids. V lost 0 bases and J lost 6, with 12 bases in between. The CDR3 is CASSLGQPRAEAFF. The CDR3 bases are TGCGCCAGCAGCTTGGGTCAGCCTCGGGCTGAAGCTTTCTTT.

This clone showed up just once. The rearrangement joins TRBV5-4 to TRBJ2-2; 8 positions match TRBD2. The V segment lost 3 bases and the J segment 4 bases; nucleotides outside the gene matches: 5. Germline V CDR1 and CDR2: SGHNT, YYREEE (reference sequence). The length of the CDR3 is 15 residues. DNA for the CDR3: TGTGCCAGCAGCTCTAGCGGGCTAGGCACCGGGGAGCTGTTTTTT. It encodes CASSSSGLGTGELFF. Looking up the rest from reference TRBV5-4 and TRBJ2-2 gives the full variable domain: ETGVTQSPTHLIKTRGQQVTLRCSSQSGHNTVSWYQQALGQGPQFIFQYYREEENGRGNFPPRFSGLQFPNYSSELNVNALELDDSALYLCASSSSGLGTGELFFGEGSRLTVL.

This chain connects TRBV27 to TRBJ2-1; D not resolved. The CDR3 covers 15 residues. Trimming removed 3 bases at V and 1 base at J, with 10 bases between. Germline CDR1 and CDR2: MNHEY and SMNVEV (reference sequence). CDR3 DNA: TGTGCCAGCAGTTTGGTGCCCGGGTCCTACAATGAGCAGTTCTTC. It codes for CASSLVPGSYNEQFF.

The rearrangement joins TRBV28 to TRBJ1-1; TRBD1 agrees at 7 bases. The CDR3 extends over 13 amino acids. Losses at the gene ends were 7 bases for V and 4 bases for J; bases not matched to a gene: 6. Germline CDR1 and CDR2: MDHEN and SYDVKM. The CDR3 loop reads CASTTGDGTEAFF. As DNA, the CDR3 is TGTGCCAGCACCACAGGGGACGGCACTGAAGCTTTCTTT.

The rearrangement joins TRBV5-1 to TRBJ2-3; TRBD1 matches 7 bases. The CDR3 spans 14 residues. Germline V lookup: CDR1 SGHRS, CDR2 YFSETQ. V shed 7 bases, J shed 0 bases, and the junction held 5 bases outside the gene matches. CDR3 DNA sequence: TGCGCCAGCTCGGGACAGACTAGCACAGATACGCAGTATTTT. Translated, it gives CASSGQTSTDTQYF.

V is TRBV5-1 and J is TRBJ2-5; 7 bases align to TRBD1. From germline, CDR1 is SGHRS and CDR2 YFSETQ. J lost 5 bases, V lost 4 bases, and 14 bases had no gene match. CDR3 length equals 16 residues. CDR3 amino acids: CASSTSLQGKGETQYF. The DNA of the CDR3 is TGCGCCAGCAGCACCAGCTTACAGGGGAAAGGGGAGACCCAGTACTTC.

This chain links TRBV30 with TRBJ2-4, with D possibly TRBD1 on 5 matching bases. Germline CDR1 is GTSNPN and CDR2 is SVGIG (reference sequence). The CDR3 contains 12 residues. Trimming shortened V by 3 bases and J by 8 bases, and 11 bases separated the two germline ends. The CDR3 spells CAWSQGLDIQYF. The CDR3 DNA follows: TGTGCCTGGAGCCAGGGATTGGACATTCAGTACTTC.

The chain is built from TRBV19 and TRBJ1-3, with TRBD1 identical over 8 bases. CDR1 LNHDA and CDR2 SQIVND come from the germline V gene (reference sequence). The CDR3 has 13 residues. The V segment lost 8 bases and the J segment 4 bases; nucleotides outside the gene matches: 4. Written as DNA, the CDR3 is TGTGCCAGTCAAGACAGGGGCGGAAACACCATATATTTT. As protein: CASQDRGGNTIYF.

The chain uses TRBV6-5 and TRBJ2-4; TRBD2 is a possible D gene (7 bases). The V gene lost 6 bases and the J gene lost 9 bases, with 15 bases spanning the gap. Germline V gene sequence: CDR1 MNHEY, CDR2 SVGAGI. This CDR3 region has 13 residues. The chain's CDR3 is CASRRGGDGIQYF. The CDR3 DNA reads as TGTGCCAGCAGAAGGGGGGGCGATGGCATTCAGTACTTC.

In this sample, this clone turned up once. In nucleotides, the CDR3 is TGCGCCAGCAGTGGGACAGGGACTAGCACAGATACGCAGTATTTT. Translating it yields CASSGTGTSTDTQYF. V and J are TRBV5-1 and TRBJ2-3; 9 bases fit TRBD1. Germline V gene lookup returns CDR1 SGHRS and CDR2 YFSETQ. CDR3 length equals 15 residues. V lost 5 bases and J lost 0; bases outside the gene matches: 4.

The chain employs TRBV2 and TRBJ2-1, with TRBD1 matching over 7 bases. The CDR3 is 14 residues long. Losses at the gene ends were 2 bases for V and 8 bases for J; bases not matched to a gene: 6. Germline assignment: CDR1 SNHLY and CDR2 FYNNEI. CDR3 sequence: CASSEQGDNYEQFF. For the CDR3, the DNA is TGTGCCAGCAGTGAACAGGGGGATAACTATGAGCAGTTCTTC.

The chain is built from TRBV4-1 and TRBJ2-1; D is uncertain. V was clipped by 0 bases and J by 7 bases, with 13 bases between them. CDR1 MGHRA and CDR2 YSYEKL come from the germline V gene. This CDR3 contains 15 residues. This chain's CDR3 is CASSQDLARLNEQFF. The CDR3 DNA reads TGCGCCAGCAGCCAAGATTTGGCCCGTCTGAATGAGCAGTTCTTC.

V is TRBV19 and J is TRBJ2-7, with D tentatively TRBD2 (6 bases). Germline CDR1 reads LNHDA; CDR2 reads SQIVND (reference sequence). The V end lost 4 bases, the J end lost 5 bases, and 12 bases lay between the germline ends. The CDR3 runs to 13 residues. Written as DNA, the CDR3 is TGTGCCAGTAGTACTTACGCGGGGAACGAGCAGTACTTC. Its translation is CASSTYAGNEQYF. The full variable domain, with the rest looked up from reference TRBV19 and TRBJ2-7, is DGGITQSPKYLFRKEGQNVTLSCEQNLNHDAMYWYRQDPGQGLRLIYYSQIVNDFQKGDIAEGYSVSREKKESFPLTVTSAQKNPTAFYLCASSTYAGNEQYFGPGTRLTVT.

The table lists this clone with a count of one. The chain links TRBV18 to TRBJ1-2, with TRBD1 identical over 8 bases. Per germline, CDR1 KGHSH and CDR2 LQKENI. The V and J ends lost 3 bases and 6 bases, in that order; junction bases with no gene match: 6. The CDR3 totals 14 residues. CDR3 coding DNA: TGTGCCAGCTCACCGCGACAGGGGATAGATGGCTACACCTTC. It is translated as CASSPRQGIDGYTF. The variable domain in full, completed from reference TRBV18 and TRBJ1-2, reads NAGVMQNPRHLVRRRGQEARLRCSPMKGHSHVYWYRQLPEEGLKFMVYLQKENIIDESGMPKERFSAEFPKEGPSILRIQQVVRGDSAAYFCASSPRQGIDGYTFGSGTRLTVV.

The gene calls are TRBV5-4 and TRBJ2-3; 9 nucleotides line up with TRBD2. J was trimmed by 6 bases and V by 4 bases; bases with no gene match: 12. The CDR3 is 16 amino acids. Germline values: CDR1 SGHNT, CDR2 YYREEE (reference sequence). Here the CDR3 reads CASSLVAGEPGDTQYF. The DNA of the CDR3 is TGTGCCAGCAGCCTTGTAGCGGGAGAGCCAGGGGATACGCAGTATTTT.

The V gene is TRBV27, the J gene TRBJ1-2, with a possible D match to TRBD1 (6 bases). The CDR3 spans 13 residues. Between the trimmed V and J ends, which lost 2 bases and 9 bases, there was a span of 13 bases. CDR1 is MNHEY, CDR2 SMNVEV, per germline (reference sequence). The CDR3 bases are TGTGCCAGCAGTTTAGTCAGGGGTCGCAGCTACACCTTC. It codes for CASSLVRGRSYTF.

The gene calls are TRBV7-6 and TRBJ2-3; 14 bases agree with TRBD2. V was clipped by 3 bases and J by 6 bases; unmatched bases: 5. CDR3 size: 16 residues. Germline V gives CDR1 SGHVS, CDR2 FNYEAQ. The CDR3 reads CASSFGTSGSWDTQYF. CDR3 nucleotides: TGTGCCAGCAGCTTCGGGACTAGCGGGAGCTGGGATACGCAGTATTTT.